There are a few counts of the clone carrying this TCR beta chain. These data originate in a study of blood T cell repertoires in COVID-19. The overall study: T cells, B-cell-depleted T cells, or PBMCs supplied cDNA or gDNA.

This CDR3 has 14 amino acids. With V trimmed by 5 bases and J by 9 bases, 9 bases remained unmatched. Germline CDR1 reads SGHVS; CDR2 reads FQNEAQ. The table came from immunoSEQ multiplex PCR; TCRdb's copy has only in-frame clones and leaves some out. This table holds about 270,000 clones, about 81% found once. The chain has TRBV7-8 and TRBJ2-1, with 8 bases lining up with TRBD2. Sequencing was performed on peripheral blood. The clonotype comes from a human donor with COVID-19, enrolled during active disease. The donor label of this sample is uncertain. CDR3 sequence reads: CASSPMTSVTEQFF. CDR3 sequence (DNA): TGTGCCAGCAGCCCTATGACTAGCGTTACTGAGCAGTTCTTC.